In its sample, the clone carrying this TCR beta chain was seen a few times. As yet, its antigen is unknown. The sample is drawn from a study of blood T cells in healthy people across ages. The study, taken as a whole, reports: When set beside aged donors, long-lived donors presented more naive CD4+ cells and higher diversity.

A minimum of 7 million PBMCs was isolated per sample. Germline V lookup: CDR1 SQVTM, CDR2 ANQGSEA. The CDR3 consists of 12 residues. The V end lost 4 bases, the J end lost 3 bases, and 7 bases lay between the germline ends. Primers used in a second PCR of roughly 7 to 12 cycles were a sample-barcoded 5' primer and a J-beta primer mix. Unique molecular identifiers of 12 random nucleotides labeled each cDNA. TCRdb re-called the 5' RACE reads through MiXCR, storing one row per CDR3 protein. The table records 1.5 million to 2 million distinct CDR3 sequences, 30% to 40% of them present only once. This receptor was identified in a human donor in good health. The sample taken for sequencing was blood. The chain has TRBV29-1 and TRBJ1-5; D ambiguous. As DNA, the CDR3 is TGCAGCGTTGTGGAGAACAATCAGCCCCAGCATTTT. Translated, it gives CSVVENNQPQHF.